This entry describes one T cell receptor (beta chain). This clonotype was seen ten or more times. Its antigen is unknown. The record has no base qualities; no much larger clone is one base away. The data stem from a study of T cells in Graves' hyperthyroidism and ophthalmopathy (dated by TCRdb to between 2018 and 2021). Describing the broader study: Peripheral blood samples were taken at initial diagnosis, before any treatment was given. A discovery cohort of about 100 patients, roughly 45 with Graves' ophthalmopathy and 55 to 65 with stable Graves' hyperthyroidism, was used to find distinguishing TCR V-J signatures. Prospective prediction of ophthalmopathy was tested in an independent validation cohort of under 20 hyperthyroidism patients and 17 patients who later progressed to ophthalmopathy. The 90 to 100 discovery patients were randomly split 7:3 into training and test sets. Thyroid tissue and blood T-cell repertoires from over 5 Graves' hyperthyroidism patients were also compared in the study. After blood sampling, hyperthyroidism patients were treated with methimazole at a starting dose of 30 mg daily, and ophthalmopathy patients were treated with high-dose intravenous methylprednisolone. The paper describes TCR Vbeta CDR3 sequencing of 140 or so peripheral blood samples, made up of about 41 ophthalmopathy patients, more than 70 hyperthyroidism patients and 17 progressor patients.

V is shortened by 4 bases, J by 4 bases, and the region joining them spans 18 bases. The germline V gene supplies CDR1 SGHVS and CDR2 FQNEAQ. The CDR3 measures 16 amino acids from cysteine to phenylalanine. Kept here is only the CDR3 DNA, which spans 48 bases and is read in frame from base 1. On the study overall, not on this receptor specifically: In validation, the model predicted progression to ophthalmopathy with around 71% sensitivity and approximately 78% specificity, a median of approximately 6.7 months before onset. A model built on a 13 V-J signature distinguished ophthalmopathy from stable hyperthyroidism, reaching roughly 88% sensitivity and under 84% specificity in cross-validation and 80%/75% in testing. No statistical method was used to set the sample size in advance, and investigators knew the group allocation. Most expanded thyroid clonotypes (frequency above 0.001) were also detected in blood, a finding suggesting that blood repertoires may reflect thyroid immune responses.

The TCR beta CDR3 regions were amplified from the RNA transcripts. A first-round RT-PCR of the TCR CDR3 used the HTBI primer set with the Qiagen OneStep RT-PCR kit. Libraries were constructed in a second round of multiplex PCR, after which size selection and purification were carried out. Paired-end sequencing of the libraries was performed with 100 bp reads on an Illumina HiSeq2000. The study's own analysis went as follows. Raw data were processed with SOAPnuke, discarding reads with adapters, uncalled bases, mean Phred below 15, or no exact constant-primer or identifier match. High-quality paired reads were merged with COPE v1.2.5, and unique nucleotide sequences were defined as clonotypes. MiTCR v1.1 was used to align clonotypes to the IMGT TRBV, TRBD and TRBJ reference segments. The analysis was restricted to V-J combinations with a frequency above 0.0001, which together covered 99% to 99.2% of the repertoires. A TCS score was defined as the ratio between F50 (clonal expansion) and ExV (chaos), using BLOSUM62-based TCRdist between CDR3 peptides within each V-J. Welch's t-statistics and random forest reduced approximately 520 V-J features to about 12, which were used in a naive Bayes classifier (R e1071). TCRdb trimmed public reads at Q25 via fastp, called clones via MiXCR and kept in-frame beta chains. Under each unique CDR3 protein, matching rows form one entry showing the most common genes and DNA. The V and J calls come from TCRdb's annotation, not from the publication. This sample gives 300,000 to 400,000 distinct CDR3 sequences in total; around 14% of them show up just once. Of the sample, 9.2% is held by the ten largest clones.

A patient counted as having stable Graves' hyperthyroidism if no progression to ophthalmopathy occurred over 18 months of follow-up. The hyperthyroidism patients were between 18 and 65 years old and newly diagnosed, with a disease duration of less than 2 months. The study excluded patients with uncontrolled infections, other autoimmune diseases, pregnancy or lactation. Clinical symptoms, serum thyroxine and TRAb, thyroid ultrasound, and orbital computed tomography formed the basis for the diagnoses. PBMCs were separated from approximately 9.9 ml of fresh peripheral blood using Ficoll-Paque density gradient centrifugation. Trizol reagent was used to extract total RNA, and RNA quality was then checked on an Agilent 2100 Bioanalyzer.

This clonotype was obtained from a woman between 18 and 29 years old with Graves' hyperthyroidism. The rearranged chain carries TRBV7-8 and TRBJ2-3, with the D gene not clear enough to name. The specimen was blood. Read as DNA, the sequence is TGTGCCAGCAGCTGGATGCCGGGTCCGCCCCCAGATACGCAGTATTTT. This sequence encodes CASSWMPGPPPDTQYF.